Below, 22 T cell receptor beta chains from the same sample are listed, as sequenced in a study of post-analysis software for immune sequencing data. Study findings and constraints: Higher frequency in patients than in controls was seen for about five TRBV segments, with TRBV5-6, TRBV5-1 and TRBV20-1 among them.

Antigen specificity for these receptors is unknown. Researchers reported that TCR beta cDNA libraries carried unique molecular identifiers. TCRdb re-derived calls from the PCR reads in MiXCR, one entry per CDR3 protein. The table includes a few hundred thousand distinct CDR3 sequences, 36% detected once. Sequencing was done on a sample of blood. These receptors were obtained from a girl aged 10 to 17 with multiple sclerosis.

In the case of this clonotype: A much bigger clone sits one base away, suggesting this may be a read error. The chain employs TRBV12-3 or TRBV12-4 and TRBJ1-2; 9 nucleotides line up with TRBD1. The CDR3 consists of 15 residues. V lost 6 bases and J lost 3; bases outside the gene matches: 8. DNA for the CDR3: TGTGCCAGCAGAACGACAGGGGGTTATGACTATGGCTACACCTTC. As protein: CASRTTGGYDYGYTF.

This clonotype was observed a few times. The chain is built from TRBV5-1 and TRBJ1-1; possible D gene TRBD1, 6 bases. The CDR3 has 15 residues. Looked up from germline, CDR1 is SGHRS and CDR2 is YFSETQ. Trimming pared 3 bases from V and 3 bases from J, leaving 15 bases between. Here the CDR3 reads CASSSRGRGDTEAFF. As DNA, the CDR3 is TGCGCCAGCAGCTCGCGGGGCAGGGGTGACACTGAAGCTTTCTTT.

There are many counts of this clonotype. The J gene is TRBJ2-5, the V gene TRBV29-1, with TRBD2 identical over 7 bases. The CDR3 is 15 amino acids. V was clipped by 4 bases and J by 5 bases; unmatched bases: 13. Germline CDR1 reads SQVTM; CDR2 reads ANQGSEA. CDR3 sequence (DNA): TGCAGCGTTGGGGGGGGAACGGACACGGGGGAGACCCAGTACTTC. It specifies CSVGGGTDTGETQYF.

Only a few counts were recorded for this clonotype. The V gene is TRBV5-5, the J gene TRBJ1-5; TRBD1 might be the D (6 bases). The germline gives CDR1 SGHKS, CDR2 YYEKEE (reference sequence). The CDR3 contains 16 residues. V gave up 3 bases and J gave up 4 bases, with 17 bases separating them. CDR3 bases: TGTGCCAGCAGCTCATCCGCCGACAGGTTGAATCAGCCCCAGCATTTT. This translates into CASSSSADRLNQPQHF. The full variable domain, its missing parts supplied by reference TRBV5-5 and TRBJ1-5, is DAGVTQSPTHLIKTRGQQVTLRCSPISGHKSVSWYQQVLGQGPQFIFQYYEKEERGRGNFPDRFSARQFPNYSSELNVNALLLGDSALYLCASSSSADRLNQPQHFGDGTRLSIL.

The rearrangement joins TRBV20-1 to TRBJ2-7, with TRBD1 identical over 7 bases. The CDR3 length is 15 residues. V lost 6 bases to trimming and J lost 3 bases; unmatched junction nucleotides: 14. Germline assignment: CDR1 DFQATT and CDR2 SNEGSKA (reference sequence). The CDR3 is CSADDKQGQLYEQYF. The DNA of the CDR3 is TGCAGTGCAGACGATAAACAGGGACAGCTCTACGAGCAGTACTTC.

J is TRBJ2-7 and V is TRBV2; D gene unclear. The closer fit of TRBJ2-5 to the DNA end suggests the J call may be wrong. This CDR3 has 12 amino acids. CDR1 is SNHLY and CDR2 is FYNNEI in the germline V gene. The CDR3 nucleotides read TGTGCCAGCAGTGAGGAACGCAGGACCCAGTACTTC. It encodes CASSEERRTQYF.

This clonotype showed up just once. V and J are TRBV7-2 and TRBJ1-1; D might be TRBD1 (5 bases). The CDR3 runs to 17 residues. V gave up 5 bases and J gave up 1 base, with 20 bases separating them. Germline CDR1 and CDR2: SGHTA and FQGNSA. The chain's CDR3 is CASSVRGTPLANTEAFF. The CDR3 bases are TGTGCCAGCAGCGTTCGGGGGACCCCTTTGGCGAACACTGAAGCTTTCTTT. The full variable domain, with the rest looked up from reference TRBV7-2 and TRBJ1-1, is GAGVSQSPSNKVTEKGKDVELRCDPISGHTALYWYRQSLGQGLEFLIYFQGNSAPDKSGLPSDRFSAERTGGSVSTLTIQRTQQEDSAVYLCASSVRGTPLANTEAFFGQGTRLTVV.

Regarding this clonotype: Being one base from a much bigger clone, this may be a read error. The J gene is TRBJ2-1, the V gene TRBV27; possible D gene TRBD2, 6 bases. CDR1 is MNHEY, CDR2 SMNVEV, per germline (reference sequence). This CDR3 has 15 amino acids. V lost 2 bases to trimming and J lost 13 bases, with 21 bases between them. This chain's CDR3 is CASSLAGRPSETQFF. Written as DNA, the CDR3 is TGTGCCAGCAGTTTAGCAGGGAGGCCGTCGGAGACCCAGTTCTTC.

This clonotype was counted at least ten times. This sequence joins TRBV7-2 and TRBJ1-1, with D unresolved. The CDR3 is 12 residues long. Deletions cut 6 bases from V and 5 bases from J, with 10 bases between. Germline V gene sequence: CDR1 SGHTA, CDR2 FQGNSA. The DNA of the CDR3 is TGTGCCAGCAGTCTCCGCGTGACTGAAGCTTTCTTT. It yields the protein CASSLRVTEAFF.

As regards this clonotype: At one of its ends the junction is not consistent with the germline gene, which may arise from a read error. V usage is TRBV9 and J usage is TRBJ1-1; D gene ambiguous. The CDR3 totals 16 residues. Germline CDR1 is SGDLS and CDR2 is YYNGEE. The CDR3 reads CANSVADGRMNTEAFF. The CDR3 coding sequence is TGTGCCAACAGCGTAGCAGATGGCAGAATGAACACTGAAGCTTTCTTT.

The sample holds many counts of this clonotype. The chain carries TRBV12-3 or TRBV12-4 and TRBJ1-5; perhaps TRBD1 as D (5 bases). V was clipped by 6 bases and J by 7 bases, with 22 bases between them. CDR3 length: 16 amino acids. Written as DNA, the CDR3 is TGTGCCAGCAGCCGGGTCGGGGGACGGCCAACCCAGCCCCAGCATTTT. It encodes CASSRVGGRPTQPQHF.

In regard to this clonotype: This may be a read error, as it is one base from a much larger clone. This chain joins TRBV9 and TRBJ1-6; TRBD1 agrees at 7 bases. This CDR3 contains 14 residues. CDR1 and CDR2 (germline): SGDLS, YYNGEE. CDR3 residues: CANSGTVINSPLHF. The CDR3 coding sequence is TGTGCCAACAGCGGGACAGTAATTAATTCACCCCTCCACTTT.

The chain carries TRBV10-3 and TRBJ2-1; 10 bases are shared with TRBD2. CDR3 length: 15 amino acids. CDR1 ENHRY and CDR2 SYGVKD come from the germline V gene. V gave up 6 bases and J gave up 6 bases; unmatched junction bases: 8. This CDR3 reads CAIRGGGLATNEQFF. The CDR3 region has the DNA TGTGCCATCAGAGGCGGGGGACTAGCGACCAATGAGCAGTTCTTC.

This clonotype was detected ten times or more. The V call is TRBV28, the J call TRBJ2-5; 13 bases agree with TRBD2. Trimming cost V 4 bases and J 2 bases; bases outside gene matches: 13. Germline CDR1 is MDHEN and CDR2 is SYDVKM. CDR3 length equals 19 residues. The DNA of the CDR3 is TGTGCCAGCAGTTCCACCTGGGGACTAGCGGGACGGGGTCAAGAGACCCAGTACTTC. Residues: CASSSTWGLAGRGQETQYF. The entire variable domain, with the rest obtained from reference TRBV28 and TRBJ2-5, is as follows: DVKVTQSSRYLVKRTGEKVFLECVQDMDHENMFWYRQDPGLGLRLIYFSYDVKMKEKGDIPEGYSVSREKKERFSLILESASTNQTSMYLCASSSTWGLAGRGQETQYFGPGTRLLVL.

As DNA, the CDR3 is TGTGCCAGCAGCTTTGGGACAGGCCGAGGCTACGAGCAGTACTTC. Protein: CASSFGTGRGYEQYF. V gene TRBV7-9 combines with J gene TRBJ2-1, with TRBD1 identical over 8 bases. The J call may be mistaken, given a closer DNA end match to TRBJ2-7. From germline, CDR1 is SEHNR and CDR2 FQNEAQ (reference sequence). This CDR3 is 15 amino acids long.

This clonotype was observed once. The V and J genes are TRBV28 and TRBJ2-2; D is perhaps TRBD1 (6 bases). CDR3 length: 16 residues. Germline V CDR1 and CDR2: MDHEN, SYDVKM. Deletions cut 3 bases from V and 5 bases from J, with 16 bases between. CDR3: CASSFVGGRTTGELFF. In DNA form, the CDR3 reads TGTGCCAGCAGTTTCGTAGGGGGACGAACTACCGGGGAGCTGTTTTTT.

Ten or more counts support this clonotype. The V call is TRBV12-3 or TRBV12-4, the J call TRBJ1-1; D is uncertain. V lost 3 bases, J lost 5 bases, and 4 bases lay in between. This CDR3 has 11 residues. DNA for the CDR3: TGTGCCAGCAGTTTTCGGACTGAAGCTTTCTTT. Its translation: CASSFRTEAFF.

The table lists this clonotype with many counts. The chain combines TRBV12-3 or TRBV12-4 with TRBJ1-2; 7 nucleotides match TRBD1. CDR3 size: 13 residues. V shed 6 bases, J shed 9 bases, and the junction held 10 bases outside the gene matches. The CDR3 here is CASSRTGPSRYTF. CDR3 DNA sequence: TGTGCCAGCAGCAGGACAGGCCCATCGCGCTACACCTTC.

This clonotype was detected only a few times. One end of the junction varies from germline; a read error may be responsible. The CDR3 here is CAGSLGGFNTQYF. The CDR3 DNA follows: TGTGCCGGCAGCTTAGGCGGTTTCAATACGCAGTATTTT. The rearrangement links TRBV7-2 to TRBJ2-3, with D hard to call. Germline-derived CDR1 and CDR2 are SGHTA and FQGNSA. This CDR3 is built from 13 residues.

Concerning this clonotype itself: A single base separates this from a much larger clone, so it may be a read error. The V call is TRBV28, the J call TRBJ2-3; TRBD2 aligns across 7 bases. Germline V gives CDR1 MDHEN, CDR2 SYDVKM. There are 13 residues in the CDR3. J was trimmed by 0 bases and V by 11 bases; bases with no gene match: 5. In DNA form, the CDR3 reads TGTGCCCGTGTCGGGGGGAGCACAGATACGCAGTATTTT. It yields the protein CARVGGSTDTQYF. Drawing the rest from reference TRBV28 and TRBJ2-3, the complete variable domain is DVKVTQSSRYLVKRTGEKVFLECVQDMDHENMFWYRQDPGLGLRLIYFSYDVKMKEKGDIPEGYSVSREKKERFSLILESASTNQTSMYLCARVGGSTDTQYFGPGTRLTVL.

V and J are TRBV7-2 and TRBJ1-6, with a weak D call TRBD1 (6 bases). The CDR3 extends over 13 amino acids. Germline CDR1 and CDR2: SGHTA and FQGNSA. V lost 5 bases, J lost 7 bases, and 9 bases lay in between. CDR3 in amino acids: CASSVDRNSPLHF. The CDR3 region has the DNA TGTGCCAGCAGCGTAGACAGGAATTCACCCCTCCACTTT. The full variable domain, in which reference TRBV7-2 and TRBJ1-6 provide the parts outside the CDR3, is GAGVSQSPSNKVTEKGKDVELRCDPISGHTALYWYRQSLGQGLEFLIYFQGNSAPDKSGLPSDRFSAERTGGSVSTLTIQRTQQEDSAVYLCASSVDRNSPLHFGNGTRLTVT.

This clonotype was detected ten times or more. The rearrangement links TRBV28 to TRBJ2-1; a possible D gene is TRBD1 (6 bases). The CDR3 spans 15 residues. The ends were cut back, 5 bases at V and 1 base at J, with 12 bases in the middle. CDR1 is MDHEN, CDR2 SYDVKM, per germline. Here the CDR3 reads CASSPQRGSYNEQFF. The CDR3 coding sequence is TGTGCCAGCAGTCCCCAAAGGGGGTCCTACAATGAGCAGTTCTTC.